Shown below are 21 T cell receptor beta chains from a single sample sequenced in a study of T cell responses to AZD1222 COVID-19 vaccine. TCRdb keeps only in-frame clones here, not all; method: immunoSEQ multiplex PCR. In the table there are 95,000 to 130,000 clones, around 92% of which are singletons. This sample comprised peripheral blood, obtained on day 0 of AZD1222 vaccination. The receptors shown here come from an adult in good health.

The V call is TRBV5-1, the J call TRBJ1-6, with a tentative D call TRBD1 (6 bases). CDR3 length equals 13 residues. Germline V gene lookup returns CDR1 SGHRS and CDR2 YFSETQ. V gave up 6 bases and J gave up 10 bases, with 14 bases separating them. The CDR3 region has the DNA TGCGCCAGCACCCTACAGGGTGGCTCACCCCTCCACTTT. Translation gives CASTLQGGSPLHF.

The rearrangement links TRBV7-2 to TRBJ1-6; perhaps TRBD1 as D (6 bases). Looked up from germline, CDR1 is SGHTA and CDR2 is FQGNSA. The CDR3 spans 14 residues. The V end was cut by 1 base, the J end by 8 bases, with 9 bases between. CDR3 amino acids: CASSLGTVDSPLHF. As DNA, the CDR3 is TGTGCCAGCAGCTTAGGGACAGTGGATTCACCCCTCCACTTT.

This chain connects TRBV5-4 to TRBJ2-6; 10 positions agree with TRBD1. Germline lookup yields CDR1 SGHNT and CDR2 YYREEE (reference sequence). This CDR3 has 17 residues. The trim removed 3 bases at V and 4 bases at J, leaving 7 bases unmatched. Here the CDR3 DNA reads TGTGCCAGCAGCTCGGCCGGGACAGGGGCCGGGGCCAACGTCCTGACTTTC. Amino acids: CASSSAGTGAGANVLTF.

This CDR3 reads CATALAGVYNEQFF. The CDR3 DNA reads as TGTGCCACCGCGCTAGCGGGAGTCTACAATGAGCAGTTCTTC. The chain has TRBV10-3 and TRBJ2-1; 10 positions match TRBD2. The V and J ends lost 10 bases and 3 bases, in that order; junction bases with no gene match: 6. Germline loops: CDR1 ENHRY, CDR2 SYGVKD. The CDR3 totals 14 residues.

The rearrangement uses TRBV30 and TRBJ1-5; 8 bases match TRBD1. The V gene's germline CDR1 is GTSNPN and CDR2 SVGIG (reference sequence). Losses at the gene ends were 2 bases for V and 5 bases for J; bases not matched to a gene: 5. CDR3 length: 14 amino acids. CDR3 loop: CAWSTRDRHQPQHF. The CDR3 DNA reads TGTGCCTGGAGTACCCGGGACAGGCATCAGCCCCAGCATTTT.

J is TRBJ2-7 and V is TRBV2; D ambiguous. There are 11 residues in the CDR3. V lost 4 bases, J lost 2 bases, and 3 bases lay in between. The V gene's germline CDR1 is SNHLY and CDR2 FYNNEI. CDR3 DNA: TGTGCCAGCAGTGGAGCCTACGAGCAGTACTTC. This codes for CASSGAYEQYF.

The chain employs TRBV15 and TRBJ1-2; D is unresolved. V was trimmed by 0 bases and J by 5 bases, leaving 10 bases between them. The CDR3 runs 14 residues. Per germline, CDR1 LNHNV and CDR2 YYDKDF (reference sequence). CDR3 in DNA: TGTGCCACCAGCAGAGATCTAACAGTTTATGGCTACACCTTC. It is translated as CATSRDLTVYGYTF.

V is TRBV6-1 and J is TRBJ1-3; D possibly corresponds to TRBD1 (5 bases). The CDR3 runs 15 residues. CDR1 is MNHNS, CDR2 SASEGT, per germline. V was pared by 3 bases and J by 5 bases, with 14 bases between. The CDR3 coding sequence is TGTGCCAGCAGTGAGGTGGCTGGGACCCGAAACACCATATATTTT. Its protein is CASSEVAGTRNTIYF.

The genes are TRBV14 and TRBJ1-2, with no clear D. From germline, CDR1 is SGHDN and CDR2 FVKESK. V was pared by 4 bases and J by 6 bases, with 15 bases between. The CDR3 runs to 14 residues. CDR3 residues: CASSPRGVCDGYTF. CDR3 coding DNA: TGTGCCAGCAGCCCCCGCGGGGTGTGCGATGGCTACACCTTC.

The rearrangement links TRBV6-5 to TRBJ2-3; TRBD2 matches at 7 bases. Looked up from germline, CDR1 is MNHEY and CDR2 is SVGAGI. This CDR3 spans 16 amino acids. The trim removed 0 bases at V and 7 bases at J, leaving 10 bases unmatched. The CDR3 reads CASSYSMGGSVHTQYF. CDR3 nucleotide sequence: TGTGCCAGCAGTTACTCGATGGGCGGGAGTGTACATACGCAGTATTTT.

J is TRBJ1-2 and V is TRBV27; D uncertain. V was clipped by 11 bases and J by 7 bases, with 11 bases between them. The CDR3 contains 10 residues. In germline, CDR1 is MNHEY, CDR2 SMNVEV (reference sequence). The chain's CDR3 is CAAGPGGYTF. The CDR3 region has the DNA TGTGCCGCCGGGCCCGGTGGCTACACCTTC.

V gene TRBV5-4 combines with J gene TRBJ1-3; D gene ambiguous. The length of the CDR3 is 14 residues. The germline V gene encodes CDR1 SGHNT and CDR2 YYREEE (reference sequence). The V gene lost 2 bases and the J gene lost 3 bases, with 9 bases spanning the gap. The CDR3 is CASSFRGGGNTIYF. The CDR3 bases are TGTGCCAGCAGCTTTAGAGGAGGTGGAAACACCATATATTTT.

This sequence joins TRBV11-1 and TRBJ1-1; no clear D gene. V was cut by 1 base and J by 3 bases, with 6 bases left in between. Germline V gives CDR1 SGHAT, CDR2 FQDESV (reference sequence). The CDR3 has 13 amino acids. CDR3 residues: CASSLGGDTEAFF. CDR3 coding DNA: TGTGCCAGCAGCTTAGGTGGGGACACTGAAGCTTTCTTT.

In its sample, this clone was seen once. The chain couples TRBV7-2 to TRBJ2-7, with 9 bases identical to TRBD2. The germline gives CDR1 SGHTA, CDR2 FQGNSA. This CDR3 is 15 amino acids long. With V trimmed by 3 bases and J by 4 bases, 7 bases remained unmatched. This chain's CDR3 is CASSFVAGEGYEQYF. In DNA form, the CDR3 reads TGTGCCAGCAGCTTTGTAGCGGGAGAAGGGTACGAGCAGTACTTC.

The rearrangement joins TRBV28 to TRBJ1-5; D is ambiguous. Germline assignment: CDR1 MDHEN and CDR2 SYDVKM. The ends were cut back, 3 bases at V and 5 bases at J, with 8 bases in the middle. The length of the CDR3 is 13 residues. In DNA form, the CDR3 reads TGTGCCAGCAGTTTTTTCGGATATCAGCCCCAGCATTTT. Its protein product is CASSFFGYQPQHF.

This chain uses TRBV29-1 with TRBJ2-3; D is unclear. V lost 5 bases, J lost 2 bases, and 5 bases lay in between. The CDR3 sequence is 11 residues long. The germline V gene encodes CDR1 SQVTM and CDR2 ANQGSEA. The CDR3 DNA reads TGCAGCGTTACCCCCACAGATACGCAGTATTTT. This translates into CSVTPTDTQYF.

This chain joins TRBV19 and TRBJ2-1, with TRBD1 identical over 8 bases. CDR3 length: 15 residues. Germline CDR1 and CDR2: LNHDA and SQIVND (reference sequence). V lost 8 bases to trimming and J lost 0 bases; unmatched junction nucleotides: 6. CDR3 loop: CASGPDRASYNEQFF. In nucleotides, the CDR3 is TGTGCCAGTGGCCCGGACAGGGCCTCCTACAATGAGCAGTTCTTC.

V usage is TRBV13 and J usage is TRBJ2-5; TRBD2 matches at 7 bases. The CDR3 runs to 13 residues. CDR1 and CDR2 from the germline V gene are PRHDT and FYEKMQ (reference sequence). With 3 bases clipped from V and 3 bases from J, the junction kept 1 base outside the gene matches. This CDR3 is CASSLGGEETQYF. As DNA, the CDR3 is TGTGCCAGCAGCTTGGGAGGGGAAGAGACCCAGTACTTC.

The chain carries TRBV6-5 and TRBJ2-7; D is possibly TRBD1 (6 bases). Germline CDR1 MNHEY, CDR2 SVGAGI. This CDR3 comprises 11 residues. The V end was cut by 6 bases, the J end by 7 bases, with 10 bases between. CDR3 nucleotide sequence: TGTGCCAGCAGCCCCAGGGGAGAGCAGTACTTC. Translation gives CASSPRGEQYF.

The chain recombines TRBV12-5 with TRBJ1-1; a possible D gene is TRBD1 (5 bases). CDR1 and CDR2 from the germline V gene are LGHNT and FRNRAP. This CDR3 has 15 amino acids. V was pared by 0 bases and J by 3 bases, with 11 bases between. The CDR3 loop reads CASGLVRGGDTEAFF. In DNA form, the CDR3 reads TGTGCTAGTGGTTTGGTACGTGGGGGTGACACTGAAGCTTTCTTT.

About this clone: Lacking the conserved final phenylalanine or tryptophan, this CDR3 likely reflects a read error. This rearrangement joins TRBV5-1 to TRBJ1-1; the match to TRBD1 covers 8 bases. In germline, CDR1 is SGHRS, CDR2 YFSETQ. J was trimmed by 5 bases and V by 2 bases; bases with no gene match: 2. The CDR3 spans 13 residues. For the CDR3, the DNA is TGCGCCAGCAGCTTAACAGGGGGAACTGAAGCTTTCTCT. This gives the protein CASSLTGGTEAFS.